This T cell receptor beta chain was sequenced in a study of a mutant IDH1 vaccine in newly diagnosed glioma. Study at large: Investigators started vaccination 4-6 weeks after radiotherapy alone, or with temozolomide cycles.

The time point was: week 23, last vaccination. A 20-mer mutant IDH1 peptide at 300 ug was injected subcutaneously with topical imiquimod. Diagnosis in the donors showed new WHO grade 3 or 4 astrocytomas that were IDH1-mutant and ATRX-lost. For this clone: Its antigen is as yet unknown.

There are 16 residues in the CDR3. Unmatched junction bases numbered 14, after V lost 4 bases and J lost 9 bases. From germline, CDR1 is MNHEY and CDR2 SMNVEV (reference sequence). The table came from immunoSEQ multiplex PCR; TCRdb's copy has only in-frame clones and leaves some out. The sample lists approximately 35,000 clones; 88% were seen once. This TCR was recovered from a man between 40 and 49 years old with glioma. The chain uses TRBV27 and TRBJ1-4; TRBD1 aligns across 7 bases. The source was PBMCs, collected from a glioma patient whose treatment included an IDH1 peptide vaccine. CDR3 amino acids: CASSSPGQLGVKKLFF. The CDR3 nucleotides read TGTGCCAGCAGTTCGCCGGGACAGCTAGGTGTGAAAAAACTGTTTTTT.